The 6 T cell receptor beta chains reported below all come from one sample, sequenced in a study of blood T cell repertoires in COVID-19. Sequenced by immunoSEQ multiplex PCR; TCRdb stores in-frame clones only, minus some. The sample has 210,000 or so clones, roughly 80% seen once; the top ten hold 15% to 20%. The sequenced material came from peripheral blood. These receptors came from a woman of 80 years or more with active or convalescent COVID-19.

This CDR3 reads CASLPATDTEAFF. CDR3 bases: TGTGCCTCTCTACCCGCAACAGACACTGAAGCTTTCTTT. This rearrangement joins TRBV30 to TRBJ1-1; unclear D gene. The CDR3 spans 13 residues. Trimming removed 7 bases at V and 3 bases at J, with 15 bases between. Germline V gene sequence: CDR1 GTSNPN, CDR2 SVGIG (reference sequence).

CDR3 DNA: TGTGCCAGCAGCCAACCGGGAGTACACTACGAGCAGTACTTC. Translating it yields CASSQPGVHYEQYF. J is TRBJ2-7 and V is TRBV28, with D possibly matching TRBD2 (6 bases). The V gene lost 6 bases and the J gene lost 3 bases, with 15 bases spanning the gap. The CDR3 sequence is 14 residues long. The V gene's germline CDR1 is MDHEN and CDR2 SYDVKM. Looking up the rest from reference TRBV28 and TRBJ2-7 gives the full variable domain: DVKVTQSSRYLVKRTGEKVFLECVQDMDHENMFWYRQDPGLGLRLIYFSYDVKMKEKGDIPEGYSVSREKKERFSLILESASTNQTSMYLCASSQPGVHYEQYFGPGTRLTVT.

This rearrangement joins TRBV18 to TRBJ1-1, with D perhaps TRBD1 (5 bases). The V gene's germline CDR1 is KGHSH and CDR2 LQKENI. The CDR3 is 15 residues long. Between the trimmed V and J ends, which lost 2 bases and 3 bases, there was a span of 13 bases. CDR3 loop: CASSPYRGTDTEAFF. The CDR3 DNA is TGTGCCAGCTCACCATATAGGGGTACAGACACTGAAGCTTTCTTT.

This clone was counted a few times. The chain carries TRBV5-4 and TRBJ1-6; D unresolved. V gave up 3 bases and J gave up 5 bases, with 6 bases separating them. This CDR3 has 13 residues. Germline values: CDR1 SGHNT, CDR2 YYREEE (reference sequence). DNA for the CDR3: TGTGCCAGCAGCTGGCAAAATAATTCACCCCTCCACTTT. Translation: CASSWQNNSPLHF.

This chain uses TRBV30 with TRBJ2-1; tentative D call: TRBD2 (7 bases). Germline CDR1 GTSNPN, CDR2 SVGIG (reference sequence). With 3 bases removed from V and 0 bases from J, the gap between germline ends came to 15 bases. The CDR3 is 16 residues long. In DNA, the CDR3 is TGTGCCTGGAGGACTGGGGGGGGCCGCTCCTACAATGAGCAGTTCTTC. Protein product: CAWRTGGGRSYNEQFF.

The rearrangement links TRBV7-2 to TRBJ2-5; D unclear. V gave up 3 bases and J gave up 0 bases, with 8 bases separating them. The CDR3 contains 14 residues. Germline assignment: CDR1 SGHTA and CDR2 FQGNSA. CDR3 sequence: CASSLYRDQETQYF. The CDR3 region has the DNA TGTGCCAGCAGCTTGTACCGGGACCAAGAGACCCAGTACTTC.